Listed here are 19 T cell receptor beta chains from one sample, sequenced in a study of shared clonotypes between healthy human individuals (TCRdb year 2020). Preparation of the library involved the immunoSEQ multiplex PCR assay. In its TCRdb copy, this immuneACCESS table keeps in-frame sequences only and misses some clones. Where compared with another copy, unresolved V genes explain less than half of these, and the others have no known cause. In all, the sample holds approximately 500,000 clones, and roughly 79% of those were seen once. The ten largest make up 9.5% to 15% of the sample. Sequencing was done on a sample of PBMCs. The receptors originated from a woman between 40 and 50 years old in good health. Some clones in this sample may be carry-over from other donors' samples.

Details on this clone: This may stem from a read error, because a much larger clone lies one nucleotide away. The genes are TRBV4-3 and TRBJ2-5; 7 nucleotides agree with TRBD2. The CDR3 loop spans 15 amino acids. Germline V gene lookup returns CDR1 LGHNA and CDR2 YSLEER. This chain's CDR3 is CASSHASGQAEAQYF. The CDR3 nucleotides are TGCGCCAGCAGCCATGCTAGCGGTCAGGCAGAGGCCCAGTACTTC.

This clone was seen a handful of times. The same CDR3 is also encoded by other DNA sequences in this sample. The chain joins TRBV6-5 to TRBJ1-1; D is unresolved. This CDR3 has 11 amino acids. V dropped 5 bases and J dropped 3 bases, with 4 bases sitting between them. Germline CDR1 and CDR2: MNHEY and SVGAGI. The CDR3 DNA follows: TGTGCCAGCAGTCGGGACACTGAAGCTTTCTTT. Its protein is CASSRDTEAFF.

This chain joins TRBV19 and TRBJ1-1; possibly TRBD1 for D (6 bases). The germline V gene encodes CDR1 LNHDA and CDR2 SQIVND (reference sequence). This CDR3 spans 14 amino acids. With 1 base removed from V and 5 bases from J, the gap between germline ends came to 11 bases. The CDR3 DNA follows: TGTGCCAGTAGTATAGCAGGGGCCTATACTGAAGCTTTCTTT. Its translation: CASSIAGAYTEAFF.

This clone was counted only a few times. The chain recombines TRBV7-9 with TRBJ1-1; D ambiguous. This CDR3 region has 10 residues. V lost 9 bases and J 4 bases, leaving 6 bases between the germline ends. Germline V gene data show CDR1 as SEHNR and CDR2 as FQNEAQ (reference sequence). The CDR3, as DNA: TGTGCCAGTTTCGGCACTGAAGCTTTCTTT. This codes for CASFGTEAFF.

The gene calls are TRBV30 and TRBJ2-7; D might be TRBD2 (6 bases). CDR1 GTSNPN and CDR2 SVGIG come from the germline V gene (reference sequence). Trimming removed 8 bases from V and 3 bases from J, with 17 bases in between. CDR3 size: 13 residues. CDR3 in amino acids: CARTSPPLYEQYF. The CDR3 DNA reads TGTGCCCGAACTAGCCCGCCCCTCTACGAGCAGTACTTC.

This chain connects TRBV2 to TRBJ2-2; D possibly corresponds to TRBD2 (5 bases). The CDR3 runs 14 residues. The V end lost 7 bases, the J end lost 7 bases, and 16 bases lay between the germline ends. CDR1 is SNHLY and CDR2 is FYNNEI in the germline V gene. This chain's CDR3 is CASKFSVRGGELFF. The CDR3 coding sequence is TGTGCCAGCAAGTTCTCGGTCCGGGGCGGGGAGCTGTTTTTT.

This sequence joins TRBV11-2 and TRBJ2-7, with D perhaps being TRBD1 or TRBD2 (5 bases each). This CDR3 region has 14 residues. V was cut by 1 base and J by 3 bases, with 10 bases left in between. The V gene's germline CDR1 is SGHAT and CDR2 FQNNGV. The CDR3 DNA sequence: TGTGCCAGCAGCTTAGGAGGGCAGGGCTACGAGCAGTACTTC. Amino acids: CASSLGGQGYEQYF. The variable domain in full, completed from reference TRBV11-2 and TRBJ2-7, reads EAGVAQSPRYKIIEKRQSVAFWCNPISGHATLYWYQQILGQGPKLLIQFQNNGVVDDSQLPKDRFSAERLKGVDSTLKIQPAKLEDSAVYLCASSLGGQGYEQYFGPGTRLTVT.

The chain carries TRBV5-4 and TRBJ1-1, with D possibly being TRBD1 (5 bases). V shed 3 bases and J shed 0 bases, with 21 bases lying between them. Germline V gene sequence: CDR1 SGHNT, CDR2 YYREEE (reference sequence). The CDR3 consists of 18 residues. The CDR3 coding sequence is TGTGCCAGCAGCTCCTTTGGGACGCAGGCCGTAGTGAACACTGAAGCTTTCTTT. It encodes CASSSFGTQAVVNTEAFF.

The V gene is TRBV28, the J gene TRBJ2-7; no reliable D call. CDR1 and CDR2 from the germline V gene are MDHEN and SYDVKM. With 2 bases removed from V and 3 bases from J, the gap between germline ends came to 8 bases. This CDR3 spans 13 amino acids. For the CDR3, the DNA is TGTGCCAGCAGTTTACCCTCTTACTACGAGCAGTACTTC. It is translated as CASSLPSYYEQYF.

The CDR3 DNA reads TGCGCCAGCAGCTTGGAGGCGGGAGGGCCCAACACCGGGGAGCTGTTTTTT. Protein product: CASSLEAGGPNTGELFF. The chain combines TRBV5-1 with TRBJ2-2; 9 positions agree with TRBD2. There are 17 residues in the CDR3. Per germline, CDR1 SGHRS and CDR2 YFSETQ. The V and J ends lost 0 bases and 2 bases, in that order; junction bases with no gene match: 5.

Details on this clone: In the same sample, other DNA sequences code for this CDR3. The chain is built from TRBV7-2 and TRBJ1-5; perhaps TRBD1 as D (5 bases). There are 13 residues in the CDR3. V lost 2 bases and J 5 bases, leaving 7 bases between the germline ends. Germline V gives CDR1 SGHTA, CDR2 FQGNSA. The CDR3 spells CASSLRGDQPQHF. In nucleotides, the CDR3 is TGTGCCAGCAGCTTAAGAGGGGATCAGCCCCAGCATTTT.

The chain joins TRBV5-4 to TRBJ2-1, with 7 positions matching TRBD2. Trimming cost V 0 bases and J 3 bases; bases outside gene matches: 3. This CDR3 region has 15 residues. CDR1 and CDR2 from the germline V gene are SGHNT and YYREEE (reference sequence). CDR3 nucleotides: TGTGCCAGCAGCTTGGGTAGCGGGTTCTACAATGAGCAGTTCTTC. Translated, it gives CASSLGSGFYNEQFF.

This clone was counted between two and nine times. This rearrangement joins TRBV15 to TRBJ2-5; 11 bases fit TRBD2. From germline, CDR1 is LNHNV and CDR2 YYDKDF (reference sequence). The junction had 7 bases not matched to a gene; V was cut back by 2 bases and J by 2 bases. This CDR3 has 17 amino acids. As DNA, the CDR3 is TGTGCCACCAGCAGACCGAAACGACTAGCGGGACAAGAGACCCAGTACTTC. It encodes CATSRPKRLAGQETQYF. The complete variable domain, with remaining parts taken from reference TRBV15 and TRBJ2-5, reads DAMVIQNPRYQVTQFGKPVTLSCSQTLNHNVMYWYQQKSSQAPKLLFHYYDKDFNNEADTPDNFQSRRPNTSFCFLDIRSPGLGDTAMYLCATSRPKRLAGQETQYFGPGTRLLVL.

Here the CDR3 reads CASSPAGQSNQPQHF. For the CDR3, the DNA is TGTGCCAGCAGCCCGGCGGGACAGAGCAATCAGCCCCAGCATTTT. The chain combines TRBV27 with TRBJ1-5, with TRBD1 matching 7 bases. The V gene end was trimmed by 6 bases and the J gene end by 1 base; junction bases not matched to a gene: 6. Per germline, CDR1 MNHEY and CDR2 SMNVEV (reference sequence). The CDR3 is made up of 15 amino acids.

This chain links TRBV5-4 with TRBJ1-2, with D unclear. V dropped 0 bases and J dropped 3 bases, with 12 bases sitting between them. The CDR3 consists of 15 residues. Germline CDR1 is SGHNT and CDR2 is YYREEE (reference sequence). The CDR3 DNA follows: TGTGCCAGCAGCTTGGGTTCAGGTGGGGACTATGGCTACACCTTC. Protein product: CASSLGSGGDYGYTF.

This clone turned up a few times. The chain is built from TRBV28 and TRBJ2-2; maybe TRBD1 (6 bases). Per the germline V gene, CDR1 is MDHEN and CDR2 is SYDVKM. V shed 6 bases and J shed 6 bases, with 14 bases lying between them. The CDR3 loop spans 14 amino acids. CDR3: CASRRPQGAGELFF. The CDR3 DNA is TGTGCCAGCAGACGCCCACAGGGTGCCGGGGAGCTGTTTTTT.

This chain joins TRBV7-9 and TRBJ2-7, with D perhaps TRBD2 (5 bases). Trimming removed 3 bases at V and 2 bases at J, with 8 bases between. The CDR3 is 13 residues long. Germline V lookup: CDR1 SEHNR, CDR2 FQNEAQ (reference sequence). As DNA, the CDR3 is TGTGCCAGCAGCTTTGACGGGACCTACGAGCAGTACTTC. Translating gives CASSFDGTYEQYF. The whole variable domain, filled in from reference TRBV7-9 and TRBJ2-7, reads DTGVSQNPRHKITKRGQNVTFRCDPISEHNRLYWYRQTLGQGPEFLTYFQNEAQLEKSRLLSDRFSAERPKGSFSTLEIQRTEQGDSAMYLCASSFDGTYEQYFGPGTRLTVT.

The gene calls are TRBV7-9 and TRBJ1-1; the match to TRBD1 covers 7 bases. Germline V gene data show CDR1 as SEHNR and CDR2 as FQNEAQ (reference sequence). Germline trimming cut 5 bases from V and 0 bases from J; bases unmatched to any gene: 12. The CDR3 has 17 residues. In DNA, the CDR3 is TGTGCCAGCAGCCAAGGGGGCCCGGGCCGCATGAACACTGAAGCTTTCTTT. It codes for CASSQGGPGRMNTEAFF.

For the CDR3, the DNA is TGTGCCATCAGTGGGCGGACACTTACCGGGGAGCTGTTTTTT. It specifies CAISGRTLTGELFF. The chain couples TRBV10-3 to TRBJ2-2; a weak D match, TRBD1 (5 bases). The CDR3 spans 14 residues. Germline V gives CDR1 ENHRY, CDR2 SYGVKD. Trimming left V 4 bases short and J 5 bases short, with 11 bases between.